The T cell receptor (beta chain) described here comes from a study of T-cell memory formation after mild COVID-19. The CDR3 extends over 13 amino acids. The ends lost 4 bases at V and 8 bases at J; junction bases unmatched: 9. Germline values: CDR1 GTSNPN, CDR2 SVGIG (reference sequence). TCRdb re-called the 5' RACE reads with MiXCR, one entry per CDR3 protein. This table holds 550,000 to 700,000 distinct CDR3 sequences, 15% to 20% found once. J is TRBJ1-2 and V is TRBV30, with TRBD1 matching over 8 bases. Input material: PBMCs or a T cell subset sorted from them (not recorded which). The sequence was collected from an adult woman who had mild COVID-19 (a few samples of this study predate the infection). Cell type and time point are not known. The CDR3 nucleotides are TGTGCCTGGAACCCCGGGACAGGAAGCGGCTACACCTTC. This encodes CAWNPGTGSGYTF. Full variable domain (rest looked up from reference TRBV30 and TRBJ1-2): SQTIHQWPATLVQPVGSPLSLECTVEGTSNPNLYWYRQAAGRGLQLLFYSVGIGQISSEVPQNLSASRPQDRQFILSSKKLLLSDSGFYLCAWNPGTGSGYTFGSGTRLTVV.